Below are 4 T cell receptor beta chains sequenced from a single sample in a study of T cell responses to AZD1222 COVID-19 vaccine. Profiling relied on immunoSEQ multiplex PCR, and the TCRdb table lists in-frame clones only, not all of them. The sample has 130,000 or so clones, roughly nine tenths seen once; the top ten hold 8% to 10%. The sample here was peripheral blood, taken 28 days after the second AZD1222 dose. The receptor set was obtained from an adult who received the AZD1222 COVID-19 vaccine.

The chain is built from TRBV7-2 and TRBJ2-7; the match to TRBD1 covers 7 bases. J gave up 3 bases and V 6 bases, and 8 bases lay outside the gene matches. This CDR3 has 14 residues. Per germline, CDR1 SGHTA and CDR2 FQGNSA. CDR3 DNA: TGTGCCAGCAGTTCCCCGACAGGGAGCTACGAGCAGTACTTC. Translation: CASSSPTGSYEQYF. Variable domain in full (rest from reference TRBV7-2 and TRBJ2-7): GAGVSQSPSNKVTEKGKDVELRCDPISGHTALYWYRQSLGQGLEFLIYFQGNSAPDKSGLPSDRFSAERTGGSVSTLTIQRTQQEDSAVYLCASSSPTGSYEQYFGPGTRLTVT.

A word on this clone: Other DNA sequences in this specimen translate into the identical CDR3. The chain joins TRBV30 to TRBJ1-6, with a possible D match to TRBD1 (5 bases). Trimming removed 3 bases at V and 5 bases at J, with 8 bases between. This CDR3 spans 13 amino acids. Germline assignment: CDR1 GTSNPN and CDR2 SVGIG (reference sequence). The CDR3 region has the DNA TGTGCCTGGAGGGGACCTAATAATTCACCCCTCCACTTT. Translated: CAWRGPNNSPLHF.

The J gene is TRBJ1-4, the V gene TRBV6-2 or TRBV6-3, with 7 bases lining up with TRBD1. The V segment lost 5 bases and the J segment 6 bases; nucleotides outside the gene matches: 6. This CDR3 comprises 14 residues. CDR1 is MNHEY and CDR2 is SVGEGT in the germline V gene. CDR3 sequence reads: CASSDRDSDEKLFF. In nucleotides, the CDR3 is TGTGCCAGCAGTGACAGGGATTCGGATGAAAAACTGTTTTTT.

This chain connects TRBV4-3 to TRBJ1-2, with D perhaps TRBD1 (6 bases). CDR3 size: 15 residues. Trimming stripped 4 bases from V and 4 bases from J, with 16 bases between. The germline V gene encodes CDR1 LGHNA and CDR2 YSLEER. CDR3 region: CASSPTSQGSYGYTF. The CDR3 nucleotides are TGCGCCAGCAGCCCCACAAGCCAGGGGAGCTATGGCTACACCTTC.